Below, 16 T cell receptor beta chains from the same sample are listed, as sequenced in a study. TCRdb re-derived calls from the reads in MiXCR, one entry per CDR3 protein. This sample carries 12,000 to 15,000 distinct CDR3 sequences, around 35% of them seen once, and the ten largest clones take about 16%. Material: blood. These receptors originate from a human donor.

This clonotype was counted many times. The rearrangement joins TRBV4-3 to TRBJ2-2, with TRBD1 matching over 7 bases. CDR3 size: 16 residues. Germline V lookup: CDR1 LGHNA, CDR2 YSLEER. V shed 2 bases and J 0 bases; nucleotides not matched to a gene: 3. CDR3 region: CASSQRTGTNTGELFF. CDR3 DNA sequence: TGCGCCAGCAGCCAAAGGACAGGAACGAACACCGGGGAGCTGTTTTTT.

The CDR3 coding sequence is TGTGCCAGCAGCCAAGGGGGGGCGTTGAGAAACACTGAAGCTTTCTTT. Translation gives CASSQGGALRNTEAFF. The chain is built from TRBV14 and TRBJ1-1; perhaps TRBD1 as D (6 bases). There are 16 residues in the CDR3. CDR1 SGHDN and CDR2 FVKESK come from the germline V gene. Trimming took 1 base from V and 2 from J, leaving 14 bases between them.

The rearrangement joins TRBV29-1 to TRBJ1-3; possible D gene TRBD1, 5 bases. The CDR3 is made up of 13 amino acids. Trimming removed 7 bases from V and 3 bases from J, with 13 bases in between. Germline values: CDR1 SQVTM, CDR2 ANQGSEA. This CDR3 reads CSEGGGSGNTIYF. The CDR3 DNA sequence: TGCAGCGAAGGCGGGGGGAGTGGAAACACCATATATTTT.

The chain couples TRBV14 to TRBJ1-2; the D is unclear. The CDR3 contains 13 residues. Germline-derived CDR1 and CDR2 are SGHDN and FVKESK. The V end lost 6 bases, the J end lost 8 bases, and 16 bases lay between the germline ends. The DNA for the CDR3 is TGTGCCAGCAGAGATCTTGGACCTCAAGGCTACACCTTC. Translating it yields CASRDLGPQGYTF.

There are a few counts of this clonotype. A much larger clone sits a single nucleotide away, making a read error possible. V is TRBV29-1 and J is TRBJ2-1; D is unresolved. The germline gives CDR1 SQVTM, CDR2 ANQGSEA. Trimming stripped 0 bases from V and 10 bases from J, with 16 bases between. This CDR3 is 14 amino acids long. The CDR3 sequence is CSVEDPFGEYEQFF. The CDR3, as DNA: TGCAGCGTTGAAGACCCATTTGGGGAATACGAGCAGTTCTTC.

This clonotype was observed many times. The chain joins TRBV29-1 to TRBJ2-3, with unresolved D. Trimming took off 5 bases at V and 7 bases at J, with 10 bases between the two ends. This CDR3 region has 11 residues. Germline V gene data show CDR1 as SQVTM and CDR2 as ANQGSEA. CDR3 amino acids: CSVKGPNTQYF. The CDR3 DNA follows: TGCAGCGTTAAAGGACCGAATACGCAGTATTTT.

This clonotype was observed at least ten times. The chain carries TRBV4-3 and TRBJ1-2, with D maybe TRBD1 (5 bases). Trimming stripped 1 base from V and 8 bases from J, with 11 bases between. The CDR3 runs 13 residues. CDR1 is LGHNA, CDR2 YSLEER, per germline. CDR3 sequence reads: CASSQGRVSGYTF. CDR3 nucleotide sequence: TGCGCCAGCAGCCAAGGCAGGGTGAGCGGCTACACCTTC.

The chain recombines TRBV20-1 with TRBJ2-5; 8 bases match TRBD1. CDR1 and CDR2 from the germline V gene are DFQATT and SNEGSKA (reference sequence). Trimming cost V 4 bases and J 0 bases; bases outside gene matches: 4. The CDR3 spans 14 residues. The CDR3 nucleotides read TGCAGTGCTACCGAGGACAGGGACCAAGAGACCCAGTACTTC. Its translation is CSATEDRDQETQYF.

The CDR3 DNA reads TGTGCCAGCAGCCGGGACTTCGGGAGTCTGGAGACCCAGTACTTC. It specifies CASSRDFGSLETQYF. The chain has TRBV4-2 and TRBJ2-5; perhaps TRBD2 as D (6 bases). The CDR3 has 15 amino acids. Trimming took 4 bases from V and 5 from J, leaving 17 bases between them. CDR1 is LGHNA and CDR2 is YNFKEQ in the germline V gene.

This clonotype has a count of ten or more. The chain has TRBV30 and TRBJ1-1; TRBD1 is a possible D gene (6 bases). The CDR3 extends over 13 amino acids. Germline V gene data show CDR1 as GTSNPN and CDR2 as SVGIG (reference sequence). With 3 bases removed from V and 1 base from J, the gap between germline ends came to 9 bases. CDR3 amino acids: CAWRGHWNTEAFF. The CDR3 DNA is TGTGCCTGGAGGGGACATTGGAACACTGAAGCTTTCTTT.

This clonotype occurred many times. This chain connects TRBV29-1 to TRBJ1-1, with D perhaps matching TRBD1 (5 bases). V lost 0 bases and J 0 bases, leaving 20 bases between the germline ends. Germline V lookup: CDR1 SQVTM, CDR2 ANQGSEA. There are 18 residues in the CDR3. For the CDR3, the DNA is TGCAGCGTTGAAGATCACGCTGGGACCCCGGAGATGAACACTGAAGCTTTCTTT. It codes for CSVEDHAGTPEMNTEAFF.

This clonotype was observed at least ten times. The rearrangement joins TRBV4-3 to TRBJ1-2, with D tentatively TRBD1 (6 bases). The germline gives CDR1 LGHNA, CDR2 YSLEER. This CDR3 is 15 amino acids long. V was clipped by 0 bases and J by 7 bases, with 15 bases between them. In nucleotides, the CDR3 is TGCGCCAGCAGCCAAGATAATGCGGGACAATTTGGCTACACCTTC. It codes for CASSQDNAGQFGYTF.

This clonotype ranks as medium-sized. The chain joins TRBV4-2 to TRBJ1-6; D uncertain. Trimming shortened V by 0 bases and J by 10 bases, and 13 bases separated the two germline ends. Germline CDR1 and CDR2: LGHNA and YNFKEQ. This CDR3 is 15 amino acids long. Written as DNA, the CDR3 is TGTGCCAGCAGCCAAGATTGGGCTACCGGGTCACCCCTCCACTTT. Amino acid sequence: CASSQDWATGSPLHF.

The rearrangement links TRBV7-9 to TRBJ2-5, with 9 positions matching TRBD2. Germline loops: CDR1 SEHNR, CDR2 FQNEAQ (reference sequence). This CDR3 contains 18 residues. The ends lost 6 bases at V and 4 bases at J; junction bases unmatched: 18. The CDR3 here is CASSARTGTSYPRETQYF. The DNA of the CDR3 is TGTGCCAGCAGTGCTAGAACCGGGACTAGCTACCCTCGAGAGACCCAGTACTTC.

V and J are TRBV25-1 and TRBJ1-1, with 7 bases fitting TRBD1. The CDR3 loop spans 18 amino acids. In germline, CDR1 is MGHDK, CDR2 SYGVNS. V was clipped by 1 base and J by 4 bases; unmatched bases: 15. The CDR3 is CASSELFVTGIETTEAFF. The CDR3 coding sequence is TGTGCCAGCAGTGAATTATTCGTGACAGGGATCGAGACCACTGAAGCTTTCTTT.

This sequence joins TRBV30 and TRBJ2-3; D ambiguous. Trimming took 4 bases from V and 2 from J, leaving 13 bases between them. The germline gives CDR1 GTSNPN, CDR2 SVGIG (reference sequence). The length of the CDR3 is 14 residues. CDR3 sequence: CAWTPGPLTDTQYF. In nucleotides, the CDR3 is TGTGCCTGGACCCCGGGCCCTCTCACAGATACGCAGTATTTT.